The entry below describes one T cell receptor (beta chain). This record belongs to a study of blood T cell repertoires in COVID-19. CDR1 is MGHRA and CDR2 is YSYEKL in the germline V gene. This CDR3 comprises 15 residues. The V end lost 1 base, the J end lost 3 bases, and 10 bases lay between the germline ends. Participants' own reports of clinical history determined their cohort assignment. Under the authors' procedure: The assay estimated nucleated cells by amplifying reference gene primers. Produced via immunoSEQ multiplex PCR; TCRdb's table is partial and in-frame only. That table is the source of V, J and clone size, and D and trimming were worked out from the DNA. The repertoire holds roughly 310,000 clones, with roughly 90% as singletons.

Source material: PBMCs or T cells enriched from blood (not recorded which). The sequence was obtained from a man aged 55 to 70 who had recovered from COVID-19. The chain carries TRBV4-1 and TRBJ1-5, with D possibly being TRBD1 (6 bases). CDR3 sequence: CASSQATGTNQPQHF. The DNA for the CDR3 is TGCGCCAGCAGCCAAGCCACAGGGACCAATCAGCCCCAGCATTTT.